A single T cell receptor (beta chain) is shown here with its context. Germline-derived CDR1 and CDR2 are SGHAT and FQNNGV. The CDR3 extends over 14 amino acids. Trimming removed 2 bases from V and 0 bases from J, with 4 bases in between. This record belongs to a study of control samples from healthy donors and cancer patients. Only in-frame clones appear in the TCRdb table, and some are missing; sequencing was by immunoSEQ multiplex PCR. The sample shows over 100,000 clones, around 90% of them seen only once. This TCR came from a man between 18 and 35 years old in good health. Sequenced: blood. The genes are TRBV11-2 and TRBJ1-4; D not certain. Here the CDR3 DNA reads TGTGCCAGCAGCTTATCAGCAACTAATGAAAAACTGTTTTTT. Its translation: CASSLSATNEKLFF.